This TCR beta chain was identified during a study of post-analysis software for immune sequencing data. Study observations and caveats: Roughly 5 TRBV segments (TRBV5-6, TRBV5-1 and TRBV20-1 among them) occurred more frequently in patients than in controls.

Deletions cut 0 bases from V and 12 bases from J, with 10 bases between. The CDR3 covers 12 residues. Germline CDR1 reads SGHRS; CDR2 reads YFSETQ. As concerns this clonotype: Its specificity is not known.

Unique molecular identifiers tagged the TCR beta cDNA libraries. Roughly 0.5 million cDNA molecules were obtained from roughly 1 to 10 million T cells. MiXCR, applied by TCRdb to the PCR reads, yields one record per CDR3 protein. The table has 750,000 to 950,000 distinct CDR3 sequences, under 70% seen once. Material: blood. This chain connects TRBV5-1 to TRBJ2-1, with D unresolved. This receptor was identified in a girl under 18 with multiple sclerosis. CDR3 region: CASSLGGGGQFF. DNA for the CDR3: TGCGCCAGCAGCTTGGGCGGCGGTGGGCAGTTCTTC.